The sequence of this TCR beta chain was determined in a study of immune evolution from preneoplasia to lung adenocarcinoma. Study information: HLA loss of heterozygosity: less than 9% AIS, about 15% MIA, more than 25% ADC, none AAH.

Only a few counts were recorded for this clone. Antigen: not known. Overall study findings and caveats: Later-stage lesions appeared to have more T cells, more diversity, less clonality. T cell clonality was higher in KRAS-mutant than EGFR-mutant or wild-type nodules.

Sequenced by immunoSEQ multiplex PCR; TCRdb stores in-frame clones only, minus some. This table has under 13,000 clones, under 90% appearing once. V lost 7 bases to trimming and J lost 1 base, with 7 bases between them. Germline loops: CDR1 SQVTM, CDR2 ANQGSEA. The CDR3 loop spans 11 amino acids. This clonotype originated in a person aged 70 to 85 with lung adenocarcinoma. This rearrangement joins TRBV29-1 to TRBJ1-1; weak D call: TRBD1 (6 bases). The sample consisted of FFPE minimally invasive lung adenocarcinoma tissue. The chain's CDR3 is CSGGQNTEAFF. The CDR3 DNA follows: TGCAGCGGGGGACAGAACACTGAAGCTTTCTTT.